This is a list of T cell receptor beta chains from one sample in a study of shared clonotypes between healthy human individuals. Profiled with immunoSEQ multiplex PCR; TCRdb holds only in-frame clones, not every one. Seen here are some 2.1 million clones, roughly 94% observed once, and the top ten hold 1% to 1.3%. Input material: naive CD8+ T cells sorted from blood. The receptors shown here come from a man between 18 and 35 years old in good health. The CDR3 runs from the conserved cysteine through the conserved F or W. Fields, in order: V gene, D gene, clone size, CDR3 protein. D genes are given only for firm matches. The listing skips clone size in some rows; elsewhere it reads once, few, many or a size class.

V: TRBV5-1; D: .; size: .; CDR3: CASSYSGGPAEAFF
V: TRBV5-6; D: TRBD1; size: .; CDR3: CASSFGTDNSPLHF
V: TRBV28; D: TRBD2; size: .; CDR3: CASRRGLAAQETQYF
V: TRBV5-1; D: TRBD1; size: .; CDR3: CASSLAYQGAFGNTIYF
V: TRBV10-1; D: .; size: .; CDR3: CASSEDKFSPLHF
V: TRBV21-1; D: .; size: once; CDR3: CASSKVAHGQEQYF
V: TRBV7-2; D: .; size: once; CDR3: CASSLESGAQVWGDYEQYF
V: TRBV9; D: TRBD2; size: .; CDR3: CASSELTSGTGELFF
V: TRBV27; D: TRBD2; size: .; CDR3: CASSLTGGLIEQFF
V: TRBV9; D: TRBD2; size: .; CDR3: CASSAPSGSGYNEQFF
V: TRBV9; D: TRBD2; size: .; CDR3: CASSVSSGSYEQYF
V: TRBV6-5; D: .; size: .; CDR3: CASSYYKEGDTQYF
V: TRBV9; D: TRBD2; size: .; CDR3: CASSVGLAGGALYEQYF
V: TRBV19; D: .; size: .; CDR3: CASSIEGEQYF
V: TRBV20-1; D: .; size: .; CDR3: CSAWTIGELFF
V: TRBV19; D: .; size: .; CDR3: CASSELGTDNEQFF
V: TRBV7-9; D: .; size: .; CDR3: CASSSSTGKGGYTF
V: TRBV30; D: .; size: .; CDR3: CAWSVRGGAYEQYF
V: TRBV19; D: TRBD2; size: .; CDR3: CARALAGGPYNEQFF
V: TRBV5-6; D: .; size: .; CDR3: CASSWGTGTEQFF
V: TRBV7-6; D: .; size: .; CDR3: CASSLGTDYNSPLHF
V: TRBV6-5; D: .; size: .; CDR3: CASSYRGWGEAFF
V: TRBV27; D: TRBD2; size: .; CDR3: CASSLSGTLDTQYF
V: TRBV19; D: TRBD1; size: .; CDR3: CASRSPGQGAEGRAGELFF
V: TRBV7-9; D: TRBD2; size: .; CDR3: CASAKSGSLYEQYF
V: TRBV6-6; D: TRBD2; size: .; CDR3: CASPSGRVIAYEQYF
V: TRBV28; D: .; size: .; CDR3: CASSRLAETQYF
V: TRBV19; D: .; size: .; CDR3: CASSIPELDEQYF